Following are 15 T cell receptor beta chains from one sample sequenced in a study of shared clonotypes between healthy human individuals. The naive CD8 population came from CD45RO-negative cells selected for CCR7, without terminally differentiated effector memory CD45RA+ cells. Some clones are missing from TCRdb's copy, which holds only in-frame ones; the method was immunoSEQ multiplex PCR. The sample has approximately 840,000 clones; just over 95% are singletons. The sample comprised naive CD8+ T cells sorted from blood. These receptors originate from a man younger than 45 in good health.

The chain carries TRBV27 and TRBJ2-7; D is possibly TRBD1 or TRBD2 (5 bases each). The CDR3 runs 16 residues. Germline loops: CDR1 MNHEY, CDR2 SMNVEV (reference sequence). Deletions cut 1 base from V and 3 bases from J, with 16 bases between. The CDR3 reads CASSLLGDGGFYEQYF. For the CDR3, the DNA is TGTGCCAGCAGTTTATTAGGGGACGGCGGATTCTACGAGCAGTACTTC.

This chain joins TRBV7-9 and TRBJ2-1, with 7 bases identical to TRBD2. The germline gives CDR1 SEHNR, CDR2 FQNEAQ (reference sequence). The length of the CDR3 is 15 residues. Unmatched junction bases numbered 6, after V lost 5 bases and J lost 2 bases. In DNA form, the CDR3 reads TGTGCCAGCAGCCTTCCAGCGGGACCCTACAATGAGCAGTTCTTC. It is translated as CASSLPAGPYNEQFF.

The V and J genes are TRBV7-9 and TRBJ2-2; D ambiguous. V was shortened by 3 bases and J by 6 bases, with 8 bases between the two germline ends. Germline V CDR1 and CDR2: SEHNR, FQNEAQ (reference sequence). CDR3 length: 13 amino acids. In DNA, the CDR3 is TGTGCCAGCAGCTTCCGGTCGGCCGGGGAGCTGTTTTTT. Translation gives CASSFRSAGELFF.

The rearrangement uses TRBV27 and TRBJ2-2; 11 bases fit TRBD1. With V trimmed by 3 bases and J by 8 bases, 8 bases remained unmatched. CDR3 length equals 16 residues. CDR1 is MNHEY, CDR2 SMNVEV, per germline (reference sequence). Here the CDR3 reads CASSFWDRGSNGELFF. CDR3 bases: TGTGCCAGCAGTTTTTGGGACAGGGGGTCGAATGGGGAGCTGTTTTTT.

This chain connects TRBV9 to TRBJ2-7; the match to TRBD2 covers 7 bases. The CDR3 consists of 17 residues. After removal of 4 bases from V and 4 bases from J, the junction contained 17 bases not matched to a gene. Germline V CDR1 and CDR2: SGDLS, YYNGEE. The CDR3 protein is CASSPRSGQGYYYEQYF. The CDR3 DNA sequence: TGTGCCAGCAGCCCCCGTAGCGGGCAGGGATATTATTACGAGCAGTACTTC.

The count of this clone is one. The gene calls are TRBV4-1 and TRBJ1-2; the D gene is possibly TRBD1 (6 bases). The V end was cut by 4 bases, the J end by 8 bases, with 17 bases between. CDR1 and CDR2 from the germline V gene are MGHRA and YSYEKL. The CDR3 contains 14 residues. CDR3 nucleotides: TGCGCCAGCAGCCCCGACAGGACTTCCCTAGGCTACACCTTC. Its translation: CASSPDRTSLGYTF.

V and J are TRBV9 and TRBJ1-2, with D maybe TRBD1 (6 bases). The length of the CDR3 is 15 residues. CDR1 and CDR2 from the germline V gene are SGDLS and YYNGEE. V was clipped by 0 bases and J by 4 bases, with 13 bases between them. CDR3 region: CASSVAMTTGYGYTF. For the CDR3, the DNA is TGTGCCAGCAGCGTAGCTATGACGACAGGCTATGGCTACACCTTC.

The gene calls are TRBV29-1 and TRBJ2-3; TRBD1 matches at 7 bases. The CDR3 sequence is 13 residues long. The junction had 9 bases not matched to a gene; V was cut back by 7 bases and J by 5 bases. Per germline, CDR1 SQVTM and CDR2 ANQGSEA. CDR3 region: CSAAGGTRDTQYF. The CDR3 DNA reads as TGCAGCGCCGCAGGGGGAACCCGAGATACGCAGTATTTT.

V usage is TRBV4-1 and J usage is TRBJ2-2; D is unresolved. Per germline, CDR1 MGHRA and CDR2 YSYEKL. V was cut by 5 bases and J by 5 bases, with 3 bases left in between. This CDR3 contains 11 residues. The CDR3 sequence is CASSWTGELFF. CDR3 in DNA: TGCGCCAGCAGCTGGACCGGGGAGCTGTTTTTT.

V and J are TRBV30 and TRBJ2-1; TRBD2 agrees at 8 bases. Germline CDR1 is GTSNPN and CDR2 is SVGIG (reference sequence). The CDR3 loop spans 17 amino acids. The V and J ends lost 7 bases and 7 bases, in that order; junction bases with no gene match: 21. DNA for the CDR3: TGTGCCTACCTCTCTAGCCGCTTAGCGGGAAGGGGGAATGAGCAGTTCTTC. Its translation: CAYLSSRLAGRGNEQFF. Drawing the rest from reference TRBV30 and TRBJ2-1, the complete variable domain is SQTIHQWPATLVQPVGSPLSLECTVEGTSNPNLYWYRQAAGRGLQLLFYSVGIGQISSEVPQNLSASRPQDRQFILSSKKLLLSDSGFYLCAYLSSRLAGRGNEQFFGPGTRLTVL.

The CDR3 DNA sequence: TGTGCCAGCAGTTTCGGGCAGGGTTACTCCTACGAGCAGTACTTC. Protein product: CASSFGQGYSYEQYF. The chain recombines TRBV27 with TRBJ2-7, with a possible D match to TRBD1 (5 bases). This CDR3 has 15 amino acids. V lost 3 bases to trimming and J lost 0 bases, with 12 bases between them. Germline V gene sequence: CDR1 MNHEY, CDR2 SMNVEV (reference sequence).

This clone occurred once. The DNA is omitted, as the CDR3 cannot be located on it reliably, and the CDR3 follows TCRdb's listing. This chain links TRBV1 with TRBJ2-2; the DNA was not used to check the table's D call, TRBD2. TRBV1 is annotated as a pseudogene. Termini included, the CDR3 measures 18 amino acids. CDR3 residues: CTSSRNRLARRTPGSCFF.

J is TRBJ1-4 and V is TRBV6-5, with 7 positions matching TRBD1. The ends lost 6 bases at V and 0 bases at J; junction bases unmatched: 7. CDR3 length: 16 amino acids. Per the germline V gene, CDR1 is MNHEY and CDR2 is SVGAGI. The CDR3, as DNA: TGTGCCAGCAGATACCGGGACAGCGCAACTAATGAAAAACTGTTTTTT. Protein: CASRYRDSATNEKLFF.

This CDR3 reads CASSLGLTSGGRLYEQYF. For the CDR3, the DNA is TGTGCCAGCAGCTTGGGGTTGACTAGCGGGGGCCGTCTCTACGAGCAGTACTTC. The rearrangement uses TRBV5-4 and TRBJ2-7, with 12 bases identical to TRBD2. Per the germline V gene, CDR1 is SGHNT and CDR2 is YYREEE (reference sequence). CDR3 size: 18 residues. With 0 bases clipped from V and 3 bases from J, the junction kept 10 bases outside the gene matches.

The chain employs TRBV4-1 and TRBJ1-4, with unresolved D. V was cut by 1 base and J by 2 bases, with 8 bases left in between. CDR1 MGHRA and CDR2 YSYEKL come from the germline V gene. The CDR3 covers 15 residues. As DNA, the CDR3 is TGCGCCAGCAGCCAAGTGCTAGGGACTAATGAAAAACTGTTTTTT. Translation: CASSQVLGTNEKLFF.